The 27 T cell receptor beta chains in this list originate from one sample, sequenced in a study of cytomegalovirus exposure and HLA in healthy donors. Only in-frame clones appear in the TCRdb table, and some are missing; sequencing was by immunoSEQ multiplex PCR. The sample has some 140,000 clones, approximately 85% seen once; the top ten hold 1.4%. The sequenced sample consisted of PBMCs. The receptors were sampled from a woman in her twenties or thirties in good health and CMV-seronegative.

The chain links TRBV2 to TRBJ2-7; 9 nucleotides align to TRBD2. Germline CDR1 reads SNHLY; CDR2 reads FYNNEI. The CDR3 sequence is 12 residues long. V was pared by 7 bases and J by 3 bases, with 1 base of the junction left unmatched. DNA of the CDR3: TGTGCCAGCAAGACTAGCGGCTACGAGCAGTACTTC. Translation gives CASKTSGYEQYF.

The gene calls are TRBV4-1 and TRBJ1-5, with unresolved D. Looked up from germline, CDR1 is MGHRA and CDR2 is YSYEKL. The CDR3 extends over 15 amino acids. The V end lost 0 bases, the J end lost 6 bases, and 12 bases lay between the germline ends. The CDR3 loop is CASSQDGQIGQPQHF. CDR3 coding DNA: TGCGCCAGCAGCCAAGATGGGCAAATCGGTCAGCCCCAGCATTTT.

The J gene is TRBJ2-3, the V gene TRBV5-1; 9 nucleotides match TRBD1. Germline CDR1 SGHRS, CDR2 YFSETQ. The V and J ends lost 3 bases and 5 bases, in that order; junction bases with no gene match: 10. This CDR3 is 16 amino acids long. This CDR3 reads CASSSYPGQGIDTQYF. Here the CDR3 DNA reads TGCGCCAGCAGCTCCTACCCCGGACAGGGGATAGATACGCAGTATTTT.

Concerning this clone: Other DNA sequences in this specimen translate into the identical CDR3. The rearrangement links TRBV18 to TRBJ2-5; D gene unclear. Trimming stripped 0 bases from V and 3 bases from J, with 5 bases between. The CDR3 extends over 13 amino acids. Germline V gene data show CDR1 as KGHSH and CDR2 as LQKENI. CDR3 amino acids: CASSPPSEETQYF. The CDR3 bases are TGTGCCAGCTCACCACCGTCTGAAGAGACCCAGTACTTC.

The V call is TRBV6-1, the J call TRBJ1-1, with D hard to call. Germline values: CDR1 MNHNS, CDR2 SASEGT. This CDR3 contains 13 residues. Trimming removed 4 bases at V and 1 base at J, with 7 bases between. The CDR3 is CASSVTPNTEAFF. The CDR3 nucleotides are TGTGCCAGCAGTGTAACACCGAACACTGAAGCTTTCTTT.

The DNA of the CDR3 is TGTGCCAGCAGCGCACAAACAGGGAAGGGGGTCTATGGCTACACCTTC. Translation: CASSAQTGKGVYGYTF. The gene calls are TRBV5-4 and TRBJ1-2; a weak D match, TRBD1 (6 bases). V was shortened by 4 bases and J by 4 bases, with 20 bases between the two germline ends. The CDR3 spans 16 residues. Germline CDR1 is SGHNT and CDR2 is YYREEE (reference sequence).

The gene calls are TRBV4-3 and TRBJ1-6, with 7 bases fitting TRBD1. From germline, CDR1 is LGHNA and CDR2 YSLEER. V trimming: 0 bases; J trimming: 4 bases; junction bases outside the gene matches: 3. The length of the CDR3 is 16 residues. The CDR3 coding sequence is TGCGCCAGCAGCCAAGATTGGGACAGATATAATTCACCCCTCCACTTT. Protein: CASSQDWDRYNSPLHF.

The rearrangement uses TRBV16 and TRBJ2-2; D may be TRBD1 (6 bases). In germline, CDR1 is KGHSY, CDR2 FQNENV. The CDR3 length is 15 residues. V lost 2 bases, J lost 5 bases, and 12 bases lay in between. The CDR3 region has the DNA TGTGCCAGCAGCCAAGTGCCAGGGGCAACCGGGGAGCTGTTTTTT. It specifies CASSQVPGATGELFF.

The genes are TRBV5-1 and TRBJ2-1; no clear D. Germline CDR1 SGHRS, CDR2 YFSETQ. Trimming took off 4 bases at V and 1 base at J, with 15 bases between the two ends. This CDR3 is 16 amino acids long. CDR3 sequence reads: CASSPIDGLSYNEQFF. In nucleotides, the CDR3 is TGCGCCAGCAGCCCTATAGATGGGCTGTCCTACAATGAGCAGTTCTTC.

This chain connects TRBV29-1 to TRBJ2-1, with 9 bases aligning to TRBD2. CDR3 length equals 18 residues. The V gene end was trimmed by 5 bases and the J gene end by 7 bases; junction bases not matched to a gene: 21. The V gene's germline CDR1 is SQVTM and CDR2 ANQGSEA. The chain's CDR3 is CSVSPPLYGGGEINEQFF. DNA of the CDR3: TGCAGCGTTTCCCCTCCATTGTATGGCGGGGGGGAGATAAATGAGCAGTTCTTC.

This chain joins TRBV10-3 and TRBJ2-3; 11 nucleotides match TRBD1. Germline V gene lookup returns CDR1 ENHRY and CDR2 SYGVKD. The CDR3 has 18 amino acids. Trimming at V came to 2 bases and at J to 5 bases, leaving 12 bases not matched to a gene. The CDR3 region is CAISETGRGQGAKDTQYF. The CDR3 region has the DNA TGTGCCATCAGTGAGACTGGGAGAGGACAGGGGGCTAAAGATACGCAGTATTTT.

The chain links TRBV7-2 to TRBJ2-1, with 10 positions matching TRBD2. V lost 5 bases to trimming and J lost 7 bases; unmatched junction nucleotides: 8. The CDR3 contains 15 residues. CDR1 is SGHTA and CDR2 is FQGNSA in the germline V gene. The CDR3 DNA is TGTGCCAGCAGCGTGCAGCGGGGGGGCGGGAATGAGCAGTTCTTC. Encoded protein: CASSVQRGGGNEQFF.

The V and J genes are TRBV28 and TRBJ2-1, with D possibly matching TRBD2 (5 bases). Trimming removed 3 bases at V and 0 bases at J, with 12 bases between. The CDR3 runs 16 residues. CDR1 MDHEN and CDR2 SYDVKM come from the germline V gene. The CDR3: CASSFIGVGSYNEQFF. The CDR3 DNA follows: TGTGCCAGCAGTTTTATCGGGGTGGGCTCCTACAATGAGCAGTTCTTC.

The V and J genes are TRBV2 and TRBJ1-1, with D uncertain. Per germline, CDR1 SNHLY and CDR2 FYNNEI. CDR3 size: 14 residues. Trimming removed 3 bases from V and 4 bases from J, with 12 bases in between. The CDR3: CASSETRAATEAFF. The CDR3 nucleotides are TGTGCCAGCAGTGAGACACGCGCCGCCACTGAAGCTTTCTTT. Together with reference TRBV2 and TRBJ1-1, the CDR3 gives the full variable domain: EPEVTQTPSHQVTQMGQEVILRCVPISNHLYFYWYRQILGQKVEFLVSFYNNEISEKSEIFDDQFSVERPDGSNFTLKIRSTKLEDSAMYFCASSETRAATEAFFGQGTRLTVV.

This clone has more than one count but fewer than ten. CDR3: CASRTPSGVEDTQYF. The CDR3 DNA follows: TGTGCCAGCCGAACCCCTAGCGGAGTCGAAGATACGCAGTATTTT. The chain has TRBV6-6 and TRBJ2-3; 7 positions agree with TRBD2. CDR3 length: 15 amino acids. Germline values: CDR1 MNHNY, CDR2 SVGAGI (reference sequence). The trim removed 8 bases at V and 5 bases at J, leaving 13 bases unmatched.

J is TRBJ1-4 and V is TRBV19; a possible D gene is TRBD1 (5 bases). Germline CDR1 is LNHDA and CDR2 is SQIVND (reference sequence). The V gene lost 8 bases and the J gene lost 5 bases, with 12 bases spanning the gap. The CDR3 is 13 amino acids. The CDR3 region has the DNA TGTGCCAGTCGACAGTCCGGGAATGAAAAACTGTTTTTT. Protein sequence: CASRQSGNEKLFF. Together with reference TRBV19 and TRBJ1-4, the CDR3 gives the full variable domain: DGGITQSPKYLFRKEGQNVTLSCEQNLNHDAMYWYRQDPGQGLRLIYYSQIVNDFQKGDIAEGYSVSREKKESFPLTVTSAQKNPTAFYLCASRQSGNEKLFFGSGTQLSVL.

This clone has just one count. The chain joins TRBV7-2 to TRBJ1-1; weak D call: TRBD1 (5 bases). The germline V gene has CDR1 SGHTA and CDR2 FQGNSA. The CDR3 is 13 residues long. The V gene lost 5 bases and the J gene lost 3 bases, with 10 bases spanning the gap. This chain's CDR3 is CASSTLGDTEAFF. CDR3 nucleotide sequence: TGTGCCAGCAGCACCCTAGGGGACACTGAAGCTTTCTTT.

The rearrangement joins TRBV5-1 to TRBJ1-4; no definite D call. V dropped 5 bases and J dropped 2 bases, with 13 bases sitting between them. The CDR3 runs to 15 residues. CDR1 and CDR2 (germline): SGHRS, YFSETQ. The CDR3 spells CASRPKGATNEKLFF. CDR3 sequence (DNA): TGCGCCAGCAGACCCAAGGGAGCGACTAATGAAAAACTGTTTTTT.

The V gene is TRBV27, the J gene TRBJ2-7; the D is unclear. This CDR3 is built from 15 residues. V lost 0 bases and J lost 1, with 10 bases in between. Germline assignment: CDR1 MNHEY and CDR2 SMNVEV (reference sequence). This CDR3 reads CASSLSSKTSYEQYF. As DNA, the CDR3 is TGTGCCAGCAGTTTATCGTCAAAGACTTCCTACGAGCAGTACTTC.

J is TRBJ1-6 and V is TRBV2; the match to TRBD1 covers 10 bases. V lost 3 bases, J lost 7 bases, and 3 bases stayed unmatched. Per germline, CDR1 SNHLY and CDR2 FYNNEI. The CDR3 is made up of 15 amino acids. The CDR3 DNA sequence: TGTGCCAGCAGTGAGAGGGGACAGGGGAATTCACCCCTCCACTTT. Encoded protein: CASSERGQGNSPLHF.

The V gene is TRBV2, the J gene TRBJ1-2; possibly TRBD1 for D (5 bases). V was cut by 8 bases and J by 5 bases, with 12 bases left in between. Germline CDR1 is SNHLY and CDR2 is FYNNEI. This CDR3 has 12 residues. The CDR3 DNA reads TGTGCCAGCGGGGCACGGCAGTATGGCTACACCTTC. It codes for CASGARQYGYTF. The full variable domain, with the rest looked up from reference TRBV2 and TRBJ1-2, is EPEVTQTPSHQVTQMGQEVILRCVPISNHLYFYWYRQILGQKVEFLVSFYNNEISEKSEIFDDQFSVERPDGSNFTLKIRSTKLEDSAMYFCASGARQYGYTFGSGTRLTVV.

This clone has more than one count but fewer than ten. The rearrangement joins TRBV7-2 to TRBJ1-4, with 7 bases fitting TRBD1. V shed 0 bases, J shed 9 bases, and the junction held 13 bases outside the gene matches. The CDR3 extends over 17 amino acids. CDR1 SGHTA and CDR2 FQGNSA come from the germline V gene. CDR3 region: CASSLARTNQGVKKLFF. Here the CDR3 DNA reads TGTGCCAGCAGCTTAGCGCGGACGAACCAGGGGGTGAAAAAACTGTTTTTT.

This clone was seen a single time. The chain recombines TRBV10-3 with TRBJ1-1; weak D call: TRBD1 (6 bases). Germline loops: CDR1 ENHRY, CDR2 SYGVKD. The CDR3 has 14 amino acids. Trimming cost V 4 bases and J 1 base, with 10 bases left between them. The CDR3 spells CAISGRQENTEAFF. As DNA, the CDR3 is TGTGCCATCAGTGGGCGACAGGAGAACACTGAAGCTTTCTTT.

This clone has only a few counts. The V and J genes are TRBV18 and TRBJ2-2; D remains unclear. The CDR3 consists of 13 residues. CDR1 is KGHSH and CDR2 is LQKENI in the germline V gene. Trimming stripped 3 bases from V and 1 base from J, with 3 bases between. CDR3 sequence reads: CASSPMNTGELFF. DNA for the CDR3: TGTGCCAGCTCACCTATGAACACCGGGGAGCTGTTTTTT.

This clone was observed a handful of times. The J gene is TRBJ1-6, the V gene TRBV7-2; TRBD1 is a possible D gene (6 bases). V lost 1 base and J 5 bases, leaving 9 bases between the germline ends. The germline CDR1 and CDR2 sequences are SGHTA and FQGNSA. The CDR3 has 15 amino acids. In nucleotides, the CDR3 is TGTGCCAGCAGCTTAGGGGCAGGGGATAATTCACCCCTCCACTTT. Its translation: CASSLGAGDNSPLHF.

The chain has TRBV2 and TRBJ2-7, with TRBD1 identical over 10 bases. Per germline, CDR1 SNHLY and CDR2 FYNNEI. V was clipped by 7 bases and J by 7 bases; unmatched bases: 7. This CDR3 has 13 amino acids. The chain's CDR3 is CASTKWDRGEQYF. In DNA form, the CDR3 reads TGTGCCAGCACCAAGTGGGACAGGGGAGAGCAGTACTTC.

The chain links TRBV14 to TRBJ2-5; D is possibly TRBD2 (6 bases). Trimming took off 6 bases at V and 0 bases at J, with 20 bases between the two ends. The CDR3 extends over 17 amino acids. Per the germline V gene, CDR1 is SGHDN and CDR2 is FVKESK. This chain's CDR3 is CASRKGASAAYQETQYF. The CDR3 DNA reads as TGTGCCAGCAGGAAGGGAGCTAGCGCCGCGTACCAAGAGACCCAGTACTTC. The full variable domain, in which reference TRBV14 and TRBJ2-5 provide the parts outside the CDR3, is EAGVTQFPSHSVIEKGQTVTLRCDPISGHDNLYWYRRVMGKEIKFLLHFVKESKQDESGMPNNRFLAERTGGTYSTLKVQPAELEDSGVYFCASRKGASAAYQETQYFGPGTRLLVL.